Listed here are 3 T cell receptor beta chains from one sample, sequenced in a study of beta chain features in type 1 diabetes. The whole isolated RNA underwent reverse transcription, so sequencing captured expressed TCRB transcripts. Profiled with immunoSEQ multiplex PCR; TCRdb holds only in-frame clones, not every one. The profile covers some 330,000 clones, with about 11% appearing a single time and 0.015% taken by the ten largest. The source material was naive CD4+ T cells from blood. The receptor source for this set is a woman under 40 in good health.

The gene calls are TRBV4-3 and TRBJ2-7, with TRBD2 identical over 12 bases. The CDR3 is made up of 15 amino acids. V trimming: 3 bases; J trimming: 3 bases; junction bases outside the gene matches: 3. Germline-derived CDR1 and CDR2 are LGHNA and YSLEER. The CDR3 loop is CASSQGTSGLYEQYF. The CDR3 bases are TGCGCCAGCAGCCAGGGGACTAGCGGGCTCTACGAGCAGTACTTC.

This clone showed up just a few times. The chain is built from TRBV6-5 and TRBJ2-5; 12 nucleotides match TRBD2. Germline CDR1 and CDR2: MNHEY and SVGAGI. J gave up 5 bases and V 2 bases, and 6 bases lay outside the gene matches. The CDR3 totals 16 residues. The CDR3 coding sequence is TGTGCCAGCAGTTACCCTAGCGGGAGGGCCGGGGAGACCCAGTACTTC. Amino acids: CASSYPSGRAGETQYF.

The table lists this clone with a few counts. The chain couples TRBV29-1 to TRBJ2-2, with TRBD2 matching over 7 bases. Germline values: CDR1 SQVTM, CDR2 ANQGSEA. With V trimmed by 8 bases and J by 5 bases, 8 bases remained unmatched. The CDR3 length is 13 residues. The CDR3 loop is CSTSAGGTGELFF. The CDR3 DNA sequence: TGCAGCACATCCGCCGGGGGGACCGGGGAGCTGTTTTTT.